These T cell receptor beta chains were read from a single sample in a study of shared clonotypes between healthy human individuals. Some clones are missing from TCRdb's copy, which holds only in-frame ones; the method was immunoSEQ multiplex PCR. The sample has about 2.1 million clones; about 94% are singletons. Sequenced material: naive CD8+ T cells from PBMCs. The receptor source for this set is a man younger than 30 in good health. Some clones in this sample may be carry-over from other donors' samples. Both conserved end residues are part of each CDR3. Each record gives: CDR3 DNA, CDR3 protein, V gene, J gene, D gene, clone size. A D gene is named only where the DNA matches it firmly. Clone size, where shown, is once, few, many, or a class for clones that have expanded.

CDR3 DNA: TGTGCCAGCAGTTCCAAGACCTACCTAGGACCGACCGACTATGGCTACACCTTC; CDR3 protein: CASSSKTYLGPTDYGYTF; V gene: TRBV27; J gene: TRBJ1-2; D gene: -; clone size: -
CDR3 DNA: TGTGCCAGCAGTGAACTGGGCACTGAAGCTTTCTTT; CDR3 protein: CASSELGTEAFF; V gene: TRBV6-1; J gene: TRBJ1-1; D gene: -; clone size: few
CDR3 DNA: TGTGCCAGCAGTTACTCTGCTGGTGAGGGTTGGACTGAAGCTTTCTTT; CDR3 protein: CASSYSAGEGWTEAFF; V gene: TRBV6-5; J gene: TRBJ1-1; D gene: -; clone size: -
CDR3 DNA: TGTGCCAGCAGTGAAGCAGGGGGACAGAACTATGGCTACACCTTC; CDR3 protein: CASSEAGGQNYGYTF; V gene: TRBV27; J gene: TRBJ1-2; D gene: TRBD1; clone size: -
CDR3 DNA: TGTGCCAGCACCTGGCCACAGGGGCTCTCGGAAGAGACCCAGTACTTC; CDR3 protein: CASTWPQGLSEETQYF; V gene: TRBV28; J gene: TRBJ2-5; D gene: TRBD1; clone size: -
CDR3 DNA: TGTGCCAGCAGACCCGGGACAGGGAAGGCCGGGGAGCTGTTTTTT; CDR3 protein: CASRPGTGKAGELFF; V gene: TRBV13; J gene: TRBJ2-2; D gene: TRBD1; clone size: -
CDR3 DNA: TGTGCCAGCACACACACGCCGATTATAGCGGGGGAAAGCACAGATACGCAGTATTTT; CDR3 protein: CASTHTPIIAGESTDTQYF; V gene: TRBV28; J gene: TRBJ2-3; D gene: TRBD2; clone size: -
CDR3 DNA: TGTGCCAGTAGTTCAGGGGCGTTCGGGTACGAGCAGTACTTC; CDR3 protein: CASSSGAFGYEQYF; V gene: TRBV19; J gene: TRBJ2-7; D gene: -; clone size: -
CDR3 DNA: TGTGCCAGCAGTTACTCGATCACAGCAACAGATACGCAGTATTTT; CDR3 protein: CASSYSITATDTQYF; V gene: TRBV6-6; J gene: TRBJ2-3; D gene: -; clone size: -
CDR3 DNA: TGTGCCAGCAGTTTCCCCCAGTTGGGGAACACTGAAGCTTTCTTT; CDR3 protein: CASSFPQLGNTEAFF; V gene: TRBV28; J gene: TRBJ1-1; D gene: -; clone size: -
CDR3 DNA: TGTGCCAGTAGTACCGGACTGGCCAGCTCCTACGAGCAGTACTTC; CDR3 protein: CASSTGLASSYEQYF; V gene: TRBV19; J gene: TRBJ2-7; D gene: -; clone size: -
CDR3 DNA: TGTGCCAGCAGTGACTTGGCCTCCCCCATCGCCTACGAGCAGTACTTC; CDR3 protein: CASSDLASPIAYEQYF; V gene: TRBV6-4; J gene: TRBJ2-7; D gene: -; clone size: -
CDR3 DNA: TGTGCCAGCAGGGGGGGGTCGTGGGATGGCTACACCTTC; CDR3 protein: CASRGGSWDGYTF; V gene: TRBV27; J gene: TRBJ1-2; D gene: -; clone size: -
CDR3 DNA: TGTGCCAGCAGCGTAGTTGGGGGTGGGTACAATCAGCCCCAGCATTTT; CDR3 protein: CASSVVGGGYNQPQHF; V gene: TRBV9; J gene: TRBJ1-5; D gene: -; clone size: -
CDR3 DNA: TGTGCCAGCAGCTTGGGTGTAGGGGACGAGTTCTTC; CDR3 protein: CASSLGVGDEFF; V gene: TRBV5-6; J gene: TRBJ2-1; D gene: -; clone size: once
CDR3 DNA: TGCAGCGTTGACCAGGGTACCCTTTACTATGGCTACACCTTC; CDR3 protein: CSVDQGTLYYGYTF; V gene: TRBV29-1; J gene: TRBJ1-2; D gene: -; clone size: -
CDR3 DNA: TGTGCCTGGAGTAATGGGGGGGCGGACGAGCAGTACTTC; CDR3 protein: CAWSNGGADEQYF; V gene: TRBV30; J gene: TRBJ2-7; D gene: -; clone size: -
CDR3 DNA: TGTGCCATTACGACAGGGCAGACGGGCTACGAGCAGTACTTC; CDR3 protein: CAITTGQTGYEQYF; V gene: TRBV6-1; J gene: TRBJ2-7; D gene: TRBD1; clone size: -